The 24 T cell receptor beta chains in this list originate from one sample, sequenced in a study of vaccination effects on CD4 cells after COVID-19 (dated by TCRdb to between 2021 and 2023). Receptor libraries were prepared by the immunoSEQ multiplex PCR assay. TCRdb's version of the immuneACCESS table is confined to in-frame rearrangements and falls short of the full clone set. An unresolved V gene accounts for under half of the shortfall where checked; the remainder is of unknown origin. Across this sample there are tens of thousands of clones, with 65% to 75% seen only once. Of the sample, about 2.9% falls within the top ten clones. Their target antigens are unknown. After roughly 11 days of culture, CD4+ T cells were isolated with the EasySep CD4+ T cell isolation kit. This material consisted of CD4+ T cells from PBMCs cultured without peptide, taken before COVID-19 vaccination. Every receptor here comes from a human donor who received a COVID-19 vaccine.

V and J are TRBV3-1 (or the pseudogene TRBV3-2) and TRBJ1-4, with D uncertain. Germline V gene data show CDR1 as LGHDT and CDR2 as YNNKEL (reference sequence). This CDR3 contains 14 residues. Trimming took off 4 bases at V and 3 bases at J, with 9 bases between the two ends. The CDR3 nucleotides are TGTGCCAGCAGCCTGCGGGGAGCTAATGAAAAACTGTTTTTT. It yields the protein CASSLRGANEKLFF.

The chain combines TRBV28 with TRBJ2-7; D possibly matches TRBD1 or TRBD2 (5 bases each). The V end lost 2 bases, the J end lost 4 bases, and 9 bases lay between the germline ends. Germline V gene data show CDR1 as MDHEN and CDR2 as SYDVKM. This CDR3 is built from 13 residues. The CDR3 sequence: CASSLPGRYEQYF. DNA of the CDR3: TGTGCCAGCAGTTTACCGGGACGGTACGAGCAGTACTTC.

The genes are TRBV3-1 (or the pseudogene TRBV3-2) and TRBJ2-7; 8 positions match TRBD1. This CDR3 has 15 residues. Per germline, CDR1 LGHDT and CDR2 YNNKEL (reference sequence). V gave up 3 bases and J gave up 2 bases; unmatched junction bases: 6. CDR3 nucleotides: TGTGCCAGCAGCCATAACCCGGGACAGGCCTACGAGCAGTACTTC. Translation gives CASSHNPGQAYEQYF.

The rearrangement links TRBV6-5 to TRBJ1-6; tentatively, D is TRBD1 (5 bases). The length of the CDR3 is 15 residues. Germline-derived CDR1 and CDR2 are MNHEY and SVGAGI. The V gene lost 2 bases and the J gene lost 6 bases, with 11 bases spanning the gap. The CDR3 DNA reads TGTGCCAGCAGTTACATGCGGGGACGTAATTCACCCCTCCACTTT. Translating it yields CASSYMRGRNSPLHF.

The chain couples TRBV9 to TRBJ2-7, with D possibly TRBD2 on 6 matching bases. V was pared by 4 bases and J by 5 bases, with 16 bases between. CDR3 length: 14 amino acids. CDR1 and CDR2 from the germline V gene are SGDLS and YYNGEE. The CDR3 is CASSRAGWRDEQYF. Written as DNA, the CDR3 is TGTGCCAGCAGCCGGGCAGGGTGGAGGGACGAGCAGTACTTC.

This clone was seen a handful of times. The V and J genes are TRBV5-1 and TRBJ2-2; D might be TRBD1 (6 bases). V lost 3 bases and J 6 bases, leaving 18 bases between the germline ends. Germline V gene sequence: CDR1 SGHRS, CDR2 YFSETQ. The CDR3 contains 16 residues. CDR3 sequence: CASSSEDSWRPGELFF. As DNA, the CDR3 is TGCGCCAGCAGCTCAGAGGACAGTTGGAGGCCCGGGGAGCTGTTTTTT.

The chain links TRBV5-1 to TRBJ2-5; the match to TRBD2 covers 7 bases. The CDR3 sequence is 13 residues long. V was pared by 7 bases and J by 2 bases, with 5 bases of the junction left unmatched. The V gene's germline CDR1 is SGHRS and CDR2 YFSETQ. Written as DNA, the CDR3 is TGCGCCAGCGGGGCCGGGGGGCAAGAGACCCAGTACTTC. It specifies CASGAGGQETQYF. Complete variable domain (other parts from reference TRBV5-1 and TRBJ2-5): KAGVTQTPRYLIKTRGQQVTLSCSPISGHRSVSWYQQTPGQGLQFLFEYFSETQRNKGNFPGRFSGRQFSNSRSEMNVSTLELGDSALYLCASGAGGQETQYFGPGTRLLVL.

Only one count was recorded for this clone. The CDR3 reads CASSLGPQETQYF. For the CDR3, the DNA is TGTGCCAGCAGCTTGGGGCCCCAAGAGACCCAGTACTTC. The V and J genes are TRBV5-5 and TRBJ2-5; D ambiguous. Trimming pared 0 bases from V and 1 base from J, leaving 4 bases between. CDR3 size: 13 residues. Looked up from germline, CDR1 is SGHKS and CDR2 is YYEKEE (reference sequence).

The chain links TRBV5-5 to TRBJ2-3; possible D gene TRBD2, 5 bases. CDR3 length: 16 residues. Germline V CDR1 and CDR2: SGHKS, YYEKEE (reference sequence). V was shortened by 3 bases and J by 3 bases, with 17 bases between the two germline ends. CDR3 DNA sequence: TGTGCCAGCAGCTCAAAAACCGGGGATACGACAGATACGCAGTATTTT. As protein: CASSSKTGDTTDTQYF.

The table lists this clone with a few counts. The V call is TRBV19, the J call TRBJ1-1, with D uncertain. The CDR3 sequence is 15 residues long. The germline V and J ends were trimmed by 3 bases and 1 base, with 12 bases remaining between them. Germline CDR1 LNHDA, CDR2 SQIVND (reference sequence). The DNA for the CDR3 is TGTGCCAGTAGTATTAAAAGTTTAAAGAACACTGAAGCTTTCTTT. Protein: CASSIKSLKNTEAFF.

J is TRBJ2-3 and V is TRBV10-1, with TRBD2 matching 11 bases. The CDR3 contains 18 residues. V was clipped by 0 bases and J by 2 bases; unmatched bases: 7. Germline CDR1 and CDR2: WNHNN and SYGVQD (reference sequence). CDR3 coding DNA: TGCGCCAGCAGTGAGTCCGGTAGCGGGGGGGTATACACAGATACGCAGTATTTT. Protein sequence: CASSESGSGGVYTDTQYF.

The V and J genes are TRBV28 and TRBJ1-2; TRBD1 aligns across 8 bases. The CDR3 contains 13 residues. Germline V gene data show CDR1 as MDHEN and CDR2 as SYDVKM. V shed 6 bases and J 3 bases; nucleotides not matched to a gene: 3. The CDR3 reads CASRPGQDYGYTF. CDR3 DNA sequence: TGTGCCAGCAGACCGGGACAGGACTATGGCTACACCTTC.

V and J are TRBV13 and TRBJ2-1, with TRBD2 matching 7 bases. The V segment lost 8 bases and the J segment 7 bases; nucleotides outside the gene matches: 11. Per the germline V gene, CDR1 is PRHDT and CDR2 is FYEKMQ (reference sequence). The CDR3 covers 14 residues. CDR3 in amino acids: CASRPGLNVNEQFF. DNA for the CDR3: TGTGCCAGCCGGCCGGGACTAAATGTTAATGAGCAGTTCTTC. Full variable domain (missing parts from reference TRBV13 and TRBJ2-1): AAGVIQSPRHLIKEKRETATLKCYPIPRHDTVYWYQQGPGQDPQFLISFYEKMQSDKGSIPDRFSAQQFSDYHSELNMSSLELGDSALYFCASRPGLNVNEQFFGPGTRLTVL.

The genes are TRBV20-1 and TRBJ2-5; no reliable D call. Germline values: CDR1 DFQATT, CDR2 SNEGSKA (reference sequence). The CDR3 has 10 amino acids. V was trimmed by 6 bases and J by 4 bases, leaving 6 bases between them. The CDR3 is CSAERETQYF. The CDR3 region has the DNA TGCAGTGCGGAAAGAGAGACCCAGTACTTC.

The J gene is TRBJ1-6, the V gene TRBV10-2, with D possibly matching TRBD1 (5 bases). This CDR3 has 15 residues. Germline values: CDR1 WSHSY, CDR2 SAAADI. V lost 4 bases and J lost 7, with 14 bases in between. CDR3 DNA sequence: TGCGCCAGCAGTGGGCGTATAGGGGACAATTCACCCCTCCACTTT. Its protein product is CASSGRIGDNSPLHF.

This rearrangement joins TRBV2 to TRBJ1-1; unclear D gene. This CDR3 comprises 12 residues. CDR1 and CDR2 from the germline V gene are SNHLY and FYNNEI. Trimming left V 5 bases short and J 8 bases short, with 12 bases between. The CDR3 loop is CASSFGVGEAFF. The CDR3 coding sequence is TGTGCCAGCAGTTTCGGAGTTGGAGAAGCTTTCTTT.

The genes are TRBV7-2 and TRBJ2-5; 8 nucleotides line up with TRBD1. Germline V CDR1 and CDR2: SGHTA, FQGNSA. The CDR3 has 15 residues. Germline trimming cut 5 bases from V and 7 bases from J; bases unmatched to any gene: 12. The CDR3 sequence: CASSGSGTGRGTQYF. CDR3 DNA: TGTGCCAGCAGCGGGTCCGGGACAGGCAGGGGGACCCAGTACTTC.

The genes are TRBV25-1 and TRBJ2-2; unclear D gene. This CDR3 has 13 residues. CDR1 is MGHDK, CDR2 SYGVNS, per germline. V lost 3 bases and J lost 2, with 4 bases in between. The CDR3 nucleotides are TGTGCCAGCAGTGACAGAAACACCGGGGAGCTGTTTTTT. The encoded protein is CASSDRNTGELFF.

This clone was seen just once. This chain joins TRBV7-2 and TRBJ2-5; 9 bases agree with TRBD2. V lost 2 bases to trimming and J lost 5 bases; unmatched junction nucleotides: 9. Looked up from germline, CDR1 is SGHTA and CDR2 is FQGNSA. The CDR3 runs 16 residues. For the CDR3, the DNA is TGTGCCAGCAGCTTAAAGCTAGCGGGGACGGGGGAGACCCAGTACTTC. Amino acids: CASSLKLAGTGETQYF.

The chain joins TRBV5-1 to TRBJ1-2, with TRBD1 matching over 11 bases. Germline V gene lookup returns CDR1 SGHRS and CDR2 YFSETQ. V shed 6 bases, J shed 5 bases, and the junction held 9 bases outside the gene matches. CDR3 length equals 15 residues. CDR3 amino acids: CASTLGTGGIYGYTF. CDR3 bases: TGCGCCAGCACCCTCGGGACAGGGGGAATTTATGGCTACACCTTC.

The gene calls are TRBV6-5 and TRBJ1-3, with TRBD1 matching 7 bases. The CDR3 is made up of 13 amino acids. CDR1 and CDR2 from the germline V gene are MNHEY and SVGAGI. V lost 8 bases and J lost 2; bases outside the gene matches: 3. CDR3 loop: CASGTGAGNTIYF. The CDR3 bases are TGTGCCAGCGGAACAGGGGCTGGAAACACCATATATTTT.

The CDR3 region has the DNA TGTGCCACCAGCAGAGCGAGGGGCCCCCGTTCCAACGTCCTGACTTTC. This gives the protein CATSRARGPRSNVLTF. The rearrangement links TRBV15 to TRBJ2-6; D may be TRBD1 or TRBD2 (5 bases each). The V end was cut by 1 base, the J end by 8 bases, with 15 bases between. The CDR3 covers 16 residues. Germline V gene data show CDR1 as LNHNV and CDR2 as YYDKDF (reference sequence).

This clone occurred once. The chain's CDR3 is CASTNGWHQETQYF. The CDR3 DNA reads TGTGCCAGCACAAACGGGTGGCACCAAGAGACCCAGTACTTC. V is TRBV6-5 and J is TRBJ2-5; D ambiguous. V dropped 7 bases and J dropped 0 bases, with 12 bases sitting between them. Per germline, CDR1 MNHEY and CDR2 SVGAGI. The CDR3 loop spans 14 amino acids.

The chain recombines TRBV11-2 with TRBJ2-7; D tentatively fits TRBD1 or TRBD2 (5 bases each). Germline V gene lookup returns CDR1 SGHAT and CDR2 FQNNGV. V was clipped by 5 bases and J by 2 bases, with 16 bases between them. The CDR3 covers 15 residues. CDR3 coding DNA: TGTGCCAGCAGCCGACCAGGGAGTAGGACCTACGAGCAGTACTTC. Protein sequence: CASSRPGSRTYEQYF.